The TCR beta chain under discussion was sequenced for a study of tumor and adjacent non-tumor tissue in lung cancer. The wider study: Patients comprised 12 adenocarcinoma, a couple of squamous cell carcinoma and 1 small cell lung cancer. The patients, 10 to 11 men and roughly 5 women, were roughly 30 to 76 with stage I to III disease. Broader study findings: Patients with more diverse tumor TCRs had worse survival.

Three rounds of nested PCR, following a modified ARM-PCR protocol, produced the TCRbeta library. Using its own MiXCR run on the multiplex PCR reads, TCRdb lists one record per CDR3 protein. The table lists 90,000 to 110,000 distinct CDR3 sequences, roughly two thirds of them singletons. The template was RNA from unsorted bulk tissue. This non-tumor lung sample came from over 3 cm beyond the tumor edge. Between August and November 2014, newly diagnosed, chemotherapy-naive lung cancer patients underwent thoracic surgery in China. This CDR3 contains 16 residues. As to this clonotype: No antigen is known for it. One junction end does not reproduce the germline sequence, and a read error may be involved.

This TCR derives from a man in his sixties with non-small cell lung cancer. The source material was distant non-tumor lung tissue. This rearrangement joins TRBV12-3 or TRBV12-4 to TRBJ2-1, with 9 bases fitting TRBD2. The CDR3 DNA is TGTGCTAGCAGTTTAGCGGGAGCCCCTATCTACAATGAGCAGTTCTTC. This encodes CASSLAGAPIYNEQFF.